Included here is one T cell receptor (beta chain) sequence, with context. This clonotype was seen only a few times. Its antigen is currently not known. Base qualities are missing; no much larger clone stands one base away. This sample was taken from a study of CD8 T cells in ankylosing spondylitis (TCRdb year 2017). In terms of the full investigation: The study profiled T cell receptor beta repertoires in healthy donors and ankylosing spondylitis patients to find disease-linked TCR variants. In total, the full study cohort was made up of approximately 99 healthy donors and about two dozen ankylosing spondylitis patients. Peripheral blood was sampled, and synovial fluid was also collected from ankylosing spondylitis patients. On the study overall, not on this receptor specifically: The disease-linked clones were reported to be significantly enriched in matched synovial fluid samples from ankylosing spondylitis patients. In peripheral blood, the disease-linked clones were found at relatively low frequencies and had a CD8+ phenotype. Blood from ankylosing spondylitis patients appeared to be characterized by a TCR beta motif made up of under ten highly homologous amino acid variants. Some TCR beta motif variants had previously been reported in synovial fluid and blood of reactive arthritis patients, which suggested common disease-initiation mechanisms.

From the germline V gene, CDR1 is SQVTM and CDR2 is ANQGSEA. Relative to germline, V is missing 0 bases and J is missing 5 bases, with 10 bases of the junction outside any gene match. The CDR3, cysteine through phenylalanine, is 16 amino acids long. Here the CDR3 DNA is all that survives: 48 bases in frame from base 1. TCRdb records Illumina HiSeq 2500 as the sequencer. TCR beta libraries were prepared by quantitative 5'-RACE with molecular barcodes. Turning to the authors' computational methods: A new computational method based on a probabilistic model of VDJ rearrangement was used to identify disease-linked TCR variants. TCRdb trimmed the raw reads at Q25, called clones with MiXCR and kept productive beta chains. CDR3 protein sequences are deduplicated, and each keeps its most common genes and DNA. The V and J calls were not made by the authors but by TCRdb's processing. This sample lists approximately 500,000 distinct CDR3 sequences; over 9.5% were detected once. Around 6.8% of the sample goes to the ten largest clones.

The sequenced sample consisted of blood, either unsorted or a sorted T cell fraction (not recorded which). The origin of this receptor is a male donor with ankylosing spondylitis. The chain couples TRBV29-1 to TRBJ2-1, with 7 middle bases fitting TRBD2. The CDR3 loop reads CSVEDQGLAANNEQFF. The bases are TGCAGCGTTGAAGATCAAGGCCTAGCGGCCAACAATGAGCAGTTCTTC.